This T cell receptor (beta chain) is from a study of PD-1 and CTLA-4 blockade in melanoma. The assay was immunoSEQ multiplex PCR, and TCRdb's table has in-frame clones only and misses some. The sample holds roughly 30,000 clones, about 89% seen once. Germline V gene lookup returns CDR1 MGHDK and CDR2 SYGVNS. The CDR3 totals 13 residues. Trimming stripped 8 bases from V and 4 bases from J, with 14 bases between. The clonotype originates from a human donor with melanoma. Sequencing used CD8+ T cells from peripheral blood, obtained before anti-PD-1 treatment. The V call is TRBV25-1, the J call TRBJ2-5; possibly TRBD1 for D (6 bases). CDR3 DNA: TGTGCCAGCCGACAGGCCGGTGGAGAGACCCAGTACTTC. Encoded protein: CASRQAGGETQYF.